Listed below are T cell receptor beta chains from one sample, sequenced in a study of CD8+CD57+ T cells in acquired aplastic anemia. TCRdb analysed the reads with MiXCR anew, one entry per CDR3 protein. Among some 180,000 distinct CDR3 sequences listed, 40% to 50% were seen once. The specimen was sorted CD4+, CD8+, or CD8+CD57+ T cells (not recorded which) from PBMCs. The receptors come from a human donor in good health. Each CDR3 is given with its conserved first and last residue. The D gene is left open where the match is weak. The size of a clone is reported for some rows only, either as once, few or many, or as a class for expanded clones.

v_call: TRBV7-3
clone_size: .
cdr3_length: 12
d_call: .
j_call: TRBJ1-2
cdr3_aa: CASSLGGNSYTF
cdr3_nt: TGTGCCAGCAGCTTAGGGGGTAATAGCTACACCTTC

v_call: TRBV29-1
clone_size: .
cdr3_length: 14
d_call: .
j_call: TRBJ1-6
cdr3_aa: CSVEPLREDSPLHF
cdr3_nt: TGCAGCGTTGAACCCCTAAGGGAAGATTCACCCCTCCACTTT

v_call: TRBV10-3
clone_size: .
cdr3_length: 16
d_call: TRBD1
j_call: TRBJ2-2
cdr3_aa: CAISELPGQDTGELFF
cdr3_nt: TGTGCCATCAGTGAACTTCCGGGACAGGACACCGGGGAGCTGTTTTTT

v_call: TRBV4-2
clone_size: .
cdr3_length: 18
d_call: .
j_call: TRBJ2-3
cdr3_aa: CASSQEQWASAFTDTQYF
cdr3_nt: TGTGCCAGCAGCCAAGAGCAATGGGCTAGCGCCTTCACAGATACGCAGTATTTT

v_call: TRBV11-2
clone_size: many
cdr3_length: 15
d_call: .
j_call: TRBJ1-5
cdr3_aa: CASSFGAGQGQPQHF
cdr3_nt: TGTGCCAGCTCCTTCGGGGCAGGGCAGGGGCAGCCCCAGCATTTT

v_call: TRBV29-1
clone_size: many
cdr3_length: 13
d_call: .
j_call: TRBJ1-4
cdr3_aa: CSVRSSTNEKLFF
cdr3_nt: TGCAGCGTTCGATCTAGCACTAATGAAAAACTGTTTTTT

v_call: TRBV5-6
clone_size: .
cdr3_length: 13
d_call: .
j_call: TRBJ1-1
cdr3_aa: CASSLQTYTEAFF
cdr3_nt: TGTGCCAGCAGCTTGCAAACCTACACTGAAGCTTTCTTT

v_call: TRBV11-1
clone_size: .
cdr3_length: 15
d_call: .
j_call: TRBJ2-3
cdr3_aa: CASSSRTDQWYTQYF
cdr3_nt: TGTGCCAGCAGCTCGCGGACGGACCAGTGGTACACGCAGTATTTT

v_call: TRBV4-1
clone_size: .
cdr3_length: 14
d_call: TRBD1
j_call: TRBJ2-7
cdr3_aa: CASSQGIQGNEQYF
cdr3_nt: TGCGCCAGCAGCCAAGGCATACAGGGGAACGAGCAGTACTTC

v_call: TRBV28
clone_size: .
cdr3_length: 15
d_call: .
j_call: TRBJ2-2
cdr3_aa: CASSLGAAGNRELFF
cdr3_nt: TGTGCCAGCAGTTTGGGCGCCGCAGGGAATCGGGAGCTGTTTTTT

v_call: TRBV7-3
clone_size: .
cdr3_length: 13
d_call: .
j_call: TRBJ2-5
cdr3_aa: CASSYGAVETQYF
cdr3_nt: TGTGCCAGCAGCTACGGGGCGGTGGAGACCCAGTACTTC

v_call: TRBV19
clone_size: many
cdr3_length: 12
d_call: .
j_call: TRBJ2-1
cdr3_aa: CANIVRDNEQFF
cdr3_nt: TGTGCCAATATTGTACGGGACAATGAGCAGTTCTTC

v_call: TRBV18
clone_size: .
cdr3_length: 17
d_call: .
j_call: TRBJ1-1
cdr3_aa: CASSPTLERGWNTEAFF
cdr3_nt: TGTGCCAGCTCACCGACATTGGAAAGGGGCTGGAACACTGAAGCTTTCTTT

v_call: TRBV7-9
clone_size: .
cdr3_length: 12
d_call: .
j_call: TRBJ2-7
cdr3_aa: CASSPGINEQYF
cdr3_nt: TGTGCCAGCAGCCCAGGTATTAACGAGCAGTACTTC

v_call: TRBV25-1
clone_size: .
cdr3_length: 15
d_call: TRBD1
j_call: TRBJ2-7
cdr3_aa: CASRPAGTASYEQYF
cdr3_nt: TGTGCCAGCAGGCCCGCCGGGACAGCCTCCTACGAGCAGTACTTC

v_call: TRBV12-3/TRBV12-4
clone_size: .
cdr3_length: 14
d_call: TRBD2
j_call: TRBJ2-1
cdr3_aa: CASSRNVGGGEQFF
cdr3_nt: TGTGCCAGCAGCCGCAACGTGGGGGGGGGTGAGCAGTTCTTC

v_call: TRBV20-1
clone_size: .
cdr3_length: 14
d_call: TRBD1
j_call: TRBJ1-6
cdr3_aa: CSASGQGNSSPLHF
cdr3_nt: TGCAGTGCGTCCGGACAGGGTAACAGTTCACCCCTCCACTTT

v_call: TRBV7-9
clone_size: .
cdr3_length: 12
d_call: .
j_call: TRBJ1-1
cdr3_aa: CASTSFRTEAFF
cdr3_nt: TGTGCCAGCACCTCGTTTCGGACTGAAGCTTTCTTT

v_call: TRBV10-3
clone_size: many
cdr3_length: 16
d_call: .
j_call: TRBJ2-1
cdr3_aa: CAISLLDSPPYNEQFF
cdr3_nt: TGTGCCATCAGCCTACTAGATTCCCCACCCTACAATGAGCAGTTCTTC

v_call: TRBV19
clone_size: .
cdr3_length: 14
d_call: .
j_call: TRBJ1-6
cdr3_aa: CASTAGAKNSPLHF
cdr3_nt: TGTGCCAGTACGGCGGGGGCGAAGAATTCACCCCTCCACTTT

v_call: TRBV9
clone_size: many
cdr3_length: 13
d_call: .
j_call: TRBJ2-1
cdr3_aa: CASSVPPREEQFF
cdr3_nt: TGTGCCAGCAGCGTACCTCCCCGGGAGGAGCAGTTCTTC

v_call: TRBV5-1
clone_size: many
cdr3_length: 17
d_call: .
j_call: TRBJ2-3
cdr3_aa: CASSFPSGKGGTDTQYF
cdr3_nt: TGCGCCAGCAGCTTCCCATCCGGAAAGGGAGGCACAGATACGCAGTATTTT

v_call: TRBV24-1
clone_size: many
cdr3_length: 13
d_call: .
j_call: TRBJ1-5
cdr3_aa: CATQGLGNQPQHF
cdr3_nt: TGTGCCACCCAAGGGCTGGGCAATCAGCCCCAGCATTTT

v_call: TRBV7-8
clone_size: many
cdr3_length: 14
d_call: .
j_call: TRBJ2-3
cdr3_aa: CASSLGDLADTQYF
cdr3_nt: TGTGCCAGCAGCTTAGGGGATCTGGCAGATACGCAGTATTTT

v_call: TRBV5-8
clone_size: many
cdr3_length: 15
d_call: TRBD1
j_call: TRBJ2-3
cdr3_aa: CASSLDRGRPDTQYF
cdr3_nt: TGTGCCAGCAGCTTGGACAGGGGGCGCCCAGATACGCAGTATTTT

v_call: TRBV20-1
clone_size: .
cdr3_length: 13
d_call: .
j_call: TRBJ2-5
cdr3_aa: CSATGHSQETQYF
cdr3_nt: TGCAGTGCCACCGGACACAGCCAAGAGACCCAGTACTTC

v_call: TRBV11-3
clone_size: .
cdr3_length: 14
d_call: TRBD1
j_call: TRBJ2-7
cdr3_aa: CASSPGQGAGEQHF
cdr3_nt: TGTGCCAGCAGCCCGGGACAGGGGGCGGGGGAGCAGCACTTC

v_call: TRBV7-2
clone_size: many
cdr3_length: 13
d_call: TRBD2
j_call: TRBJ2-7
cdr3_aa: CASSSGGRGEQYF
cdr3_nt: TGTGCCAGCAGCTCGGGAGGGCGGGGCGAGCAGTACTTC

v_call: TRBV7-8
clone_size: .
cdr3_length: 14
d_call: .
j_call: TRBJ1-1
cdr3_aa: CASSHRRGNTEAFF
cdr3_nt: TGTGCCAGCAGCCACAGAAGGGGGAACACTGAAGCTTTCTTT

v_call: TRBV7-7
clone_size: .
cdr3_length: 15
d_call: TRBD2
j_call: TRBJ2-3
cdr3_aa: CASSLLAGGADTQYF
cdr3_nt: TGTGCCAGCAGCTTATTAGCGGGAGGGGCAGATACGCAGTATTTT

v_call: TRBV10-1
clone_size: .
cdr3_length: 15
d_call: .
j_call: TRBJ2-3
cdr3_aa: CAPAHLGGGTDTQYF
cdr3_nt: TGCGCTCCGGCCCACCTAGGTGGGGGAACAGATACGCAGTATTTT

v_call: TRBV9
clone_size: .
cdr3_length: 17
d_call: .
j_call: TRBJ1-3
cdr3_aa: CASSVEDAGAAGNTIYF
cdr3_nt: TGTGCCAGCAGCGTAGAAGATGCAGGGGCGGCTGGAAACACCATATATTTT

v_call: TRBV7-9
clone_size: many
cdr3_length: 16
d_call: .
j_call: TRBJ2-5
cdr3_aa: CASSFSGVGPTETQYF
cdr3_nt: TGTGCCAGCAGCTTTTCAGGGGTGGGACCCACGGAGACCCAGTACTTC

v_call: TRBV7-9
clone_size: many
cdr3_length: 14
d_call: .
j_call: TRBJ1-1
cdr3_aa: CASSFAGMNTEAFF
cdr3_nt: TGTGCCAGCAGCTTCGCAGGGATGAACACTGAAGCTTTCTTT

v_call: TRBV20-1
clone_size: many
cdr3_length: 12
d_call: TRBD1
j_call: TRBJ2-7
cdr3_aa: CSARTGSYEQYF
cdr3_nt: TGCAGTGCCCGGACAGGATCCTACGAGCAGTACTTC

v_call: TRBV24-1
clone_size: many
cdr3_length: 15
d_call: .
j_call: TRBJ1-4
cdr3_aa: CATSLSQGANEKLFF
cdr3_nt: TGTGCCACCAGCCTTTCCCAGGGAGCAAATGAAAAACTGTTTTTT

v_call: TRBV28
clone_size: .
cdr3_length: 13
d_call: .
j_call: TRBJ1-4
cdr3_aa: CASKGTTNEKLFF
cdr3_nt: TGTGCCAGCAAGGGCACAACTAATGAAAAACTGTTTTTT

v_call: TRBV29-1
clone_size: .
cdr3_length: 12
d_call: TRBD1
j_call: TRBJ2-7
cdr3_aa: CSLGQSSYEQYF
cdr3_nt: TGCAGCTTGGGACAGAGCTCCTACGAGCAGTACTTC

v_call: TRBV9
clone_size: few
cdr3_length: 13
d_call: TRBD2
j_call: TRBJ2-7
cdr3_aa: CASSGLASYEQYF
cdr3_nt: TGTGCCAGCTCGGGACTAGCGTCATACGAGCAGTACTTC

v_call: TRBV15
clone_size: many
cdr3_length: 18
d_call: TRBD2
j_call: TRBJ2-4
cdr3_aa: CATSTGTSGSKAKNIQYF
cdr3_nt: TGTGCCACCAGCACTGGGACTAGCGGGAGTAAGGCCAAAAACATTCAGTACTTC

v_call: TRBV29-1
clone_size: few
cdr3_length: 14
d_call: .
j_call: TRBJ1-4
cdr3_aa: CSVLFDQGAEKLFF
cdr3_nt: TGCAGCGTACTTTTCGACCAGGGAGCCGAAAAACTGTTTTTT

v_call: TRBV6-4
clone_size: .
cdr3_length: 15
d_call: TRBD2
j_call: TRBJ2-3
cdr3_aa: CASSELAGSTDTQYF
cdr3_nt: TGTGCCAGCAGCGAGCTAGCGGGGAGCACAGATACGCAGTATTTT

v_call: TRBV24-1
clone_size: many
cdr3_length: 13
d_call: TRBD2
j_call: TRBJ2-7
cdr3_aa: CATGEGSLSEQYF
cdr3_nt: TGTGCCACCGGGGAGGGAAGCCTCTCCGAGCAGTACTTC

v_call: TRBV7-9
clone_size: once
cdr3_length: 13
d_call: .
j_call: TRBJ2-7
cdr3_aa: CVSSYLTGDEQYF
cdr3_nt: TGCGTCAGCAGCTACCTGACAGGCGACGAGCAGTACTTC

v_call: TRBV20-1
clone_size: .
cdr3_length: 14
d_call: TRBD1
j_call: TRBJ1-4
cdr3_aa: CSARHGTDSEKLFF
cdr3_nt: TGCAGTGCCCGGCACGGGACAGACAGCGAAAAACTGTTTTTT

v_call: TRBV7-7
clone_size: many
cdr3_length: 14
d_call: TRBD2
j_call: TRBJ2-5
cdr3_aa: CASSSSGSSETQYF
cdr3_nt: TGTGCTAGCAGTTCGAGCGGGAGCTCAGAGACCCAGTACTTC

v_call: TRBV29-1
clone_size: few
cdr3_length: 13
d_call: TRBD1
j_call: TRBJ2-7
cdr3_aa: CSARTGDSYEQYF
cdr3_nt: TGCAGCGCCCGGACAGGGGACTCCTACGAGCAGTACTTC

v_call: TRBV15
clone_size: few
cdr3_length: 14
d_call: TRBD1
j_call: TRBJ2-7
cdr3_aa: CATSKDRGPYEQYF
cdr3_nt: TGTGCCACCAGCAAAGACAGGGGGCCCTACGAGCAGTACTTC

v_call: TRBV24-1
clone_size: .
cdr3_length: 15
d_call: TRBD1
j_call: TRBJ1-2
cdr3_aa: CATRSRQGAAYGYTF
cdr3_nt: TGTGCCACTCGTTCCCGGCAGGGGGCAGCCTATGGCTACACCTTC

v_call: TRBV15
clone_size: .
cdr3_length: 14
d_call: .
j_call: TRBJ1-2
cdr3_aa: CATSSPTFADGYTF
cdr3_nt: TGTGCCACCAGCAGCCCGACATTCGCAGACGGCTACACCTTC

v_call: TRBV12-3/TRBV12-4
clone_size: .
cdr3_length: 15
d_call: .
j_call: TRBJ2-3
cdr3_aa: CASGLWSRDTDTQYF
cdr3_nt: TGTGCCAGCGGTTTATGGAGTCGGGACACAGATACGCAGTATTTT

v_call: TRBV24-1
clone_size: few
cdr3_length: 13
d_call: .
j_call: TRBJ2-1
cdr3_aa: CATASGSYNEQFF
cdr3_nt: TGTGCCACGGCATCGGGCTCCTACAATGAGCAGTTCTTC

v_call: TRBV15
clone_size: .
cdr3_length: 16
d_call: .
j_call: TRBJ2-1
cdr3_aa: CATSREETRTYNEQFF
cdr3_nt: TGTGCCACCAGCAGAGAAGAAACAAGAACCTACAATGAGCAGTTCTTC

v_call: TRBV6-1
clone_size: few
cdr3_length: 15
d_call: .
j_call: TRBJ2-2
cdr3_aa: CASRRGGIVSGELFF
cdr3_nt: TGTGCCAGCAGGAGGGGGGGAATTGTGAGCGGGGAGCTGTTTTTT

v_call: TRBV29-1
clone_size: few
cdr3_length: 12
d_call: .
j_call: TRBJ1-2
cdr3_aa: CSVGNLNEGYTF
cdr3_nt: TGCAGCGTTGGGAACCTCAATGAGGGCTACACCTTC